This T cell receptor (beta chain) derives from a study of graft-versus-host responses after intestinal transplantation. The V and J ends lost 2 bases and 3 bases respectively, with 17 bases between them. In germline, CDR1 is LNHDA, CDR2 SQIVND (reference sequence). The CDR3 is made up of 16 amino acids. Here immunoSEQ multiplex PCR was the method, and the copy in TCRdb shows in-frame clones only, minus some. This sample has under 90,000 clones, with 92% found just once. This sample comprised PBMCs, obtained 98 days after intestinal transplantation. The rearrangement links TRBV19 to TRBJ2-7; maybe TRBD2 (5 bases). This receptor was obtained from a human patient who received an intestinal transplant, so some T cells may come from the graft donor. The CDR3 DNA reads TGTGCCAGTAGTATAAATGGCCTCCAGGACTTCTACGAGCAGTACTTC. This codes for CASSINGLQDFYEQYF.